Listed below are T cell receptor beta chains from one sample, sequenced in a study of blood T cells in healthy people across ages. TCRdb called the 5' RACE reads again in MiXCR, with one record for every CDR3 protein. The table lists some 850,000 distinct CDR3 sequences, around a quarter of them singletons. The data also belong to a second study, concerning T cells of mothers and their children.

Material: blood. These receptors were taken from a boy aged 5 to 17 in good health. Both conserved end residues are part of each CDR3. D genes are given only for firm matches. A clone size is listed for some rows: how often the clone was seen (once, few, many), or a class if it is expanded.

>TRBV6-5|TRBJ2-3|few|-
CASSSPRASTDTQYF
TGTGCCAGCAGTTCGCCTCGAGCAAGCACAGATACGCAGTATTTT
>TRBV9|TRBJ2-1|-|TRBD2
CASSGGLAGYNEQFF
TGTGCCAGCAGCGGGGGACTAGCGGGGTACAATGAGCAGTTCTTC
>TRBV6-2/TRBV6-3|TRBJ2-3|-|-
CASSYSASFTDTQYF
TGTGCCAGCAGTTACTCCGCTAGCTTCACAGATACGCAGTATTTT
>TRBV20-1|TRBJ2-5|few|TRBD2
CSATDGGTQETQYF
TGCAGTGCTACTGACGGGGGGACCCAAGAGACCCAGTACTTC
>TRBV6-5|TRBJ2-7|-|TRBD1
CASSLDRGPTYEQYF
TGTGCCAGCAGTTTGGACAGGGGTCCTACCTACGAGCAGTACTTC
>TRBV11-2|TRBJ1-1|-|-
CASSSPFGREAFF
TGTGCCAGCAGCTCCCCCTTTGGGCGTGAAGCTTTCTTT
>TRBV5-5|TRBJ1-1|few|-
CASSLSQGGTEAFF
TGTGCCAGCAGCTTGAGTCAGGGAGGCACTGAAGCTTTCTTT
>TRBV6-1|TRBJ2-7|-|TRBD2
CASSPRSGGAVHEQYF
TGTGCCAGCAGTCCCCGTAGCGGGGGGGCCGTCCACGAGCAGTACTTC
>TRBV12-3/TRBV12-4|TRBJ1-4|-|-
CASSSTDSEHEKLFF
TGTGCCAGCAGTTCGACGGACAGTGAACATGAAAAACTGTTTTTT
>TRBV27|TRBJ1-4|few|TRBD1
CASSPRTGGSEKLFF
TGTGCCAGCAGTCCCCGGACAGGAGGGAGTGAAAAACTGTTTTTT
>TRBV15|TRBJ2-5|few|-
CATSLSSPRSNVETQYF
TGTGCCACCAGCCTAAGTTCGCCCAGGAGCAATGTGGAGACCCAGTACTTC
>TRBV3-1|TRBJ1-1|-|-
CASSLQVMDTEAFF
TGTGCCAGCAGCTTACAGGTTATGGACACTGAAGCTTTCTTT
>TRBV2|TRBJ2-1|-|TRBD1
CASIRGPSLVSNEQFF
TGTGCCAGCATTAGGGGGCCGAGTTTAGTGTCGAATGAGCAGTTCTTC
>TRBV25-1|TRBJ2-5|few|-
CASRTTGTIQETQYF
TGTGCCAGCAGGACCACAGGGACCATACAAGAGACCCAGTACTTC
>TRBV20-1|TRBJ2-1|-|-
CSALASGLLKGNEQFF
TGCAGTGCCCTCGCTTCGGGGCTCCTAAAGGGAAATGAGCAGTTCTTC
>TRBV11-2|TRBJ1-4|few|TRBD1
CNDRGFVNEELFF
TGCAATGACAGGGGATTTGTTAATGAAGAACTGTTTTTT
>TRBV20-1|TRBJ1-4|-|-
CSATGPFNEKLFF
TGCAGTGCCACAGGGCCCTTCAATGAAAAACTGTTTTTT
>TRBV29-1|TRBJ1-2|few|TRBD1
CSVRGQGGYGYTF
TGCAGCGTCCGAGGACAGGGGGGGTATGGCTACACCTTC
>TRBV10-2|TRBJ2-5|few|TRBD2
CASTRTSGGAFLETQYF
TGCGCCAGCACCCGGACTAGCGGGGGGGCTTTTTTGGAGACCCAGTACTTC
>TRBV6-6|TRBJ2-7|few|-
CASSYTTGAYEQYF
TGTGCCAGCAGTTACACGACGGGGGCCTACGAGCAGTACTTC
>TRBV20-1|TRBJ1-5|few|-
CSARDIRSEVAQHF
TGCAGTGCTAGAGATATTCGCTCCGAGGTGGCCCAGCATTTT
>TRBV20-1|TRBJ2-5|-|TRBD2
CSAAGAGGRWGQETQYF
TGCAGTGCCGCCGGAGCGGGGGGGCGTTGGGGTCAAGAGACCCAGTACTTC
>TRBV12-3/TRBV12-4|TRBJ2-1|-|TRBD2
CASTATERGNNEQFF
TGTGCCAGCACCGCGACTGAGCGGGGGAACAATGAGCAGTTCTTC
>TRBV9|TRBJ2-7|few|-
CASSATAPGEQYF
TGTGCCAGCAGCGCGACCGCTCCTGGCGAGCAGTACTTC
>TRBV7-9|TRBJ2-4|-|-
CASSLSVGAGLYF
TGTGCCAGCAGCTTAAGCGTAGGAGCAGGACTTTACTTC
>TRBV6-6|TRBJ2-7|-|TRBD2
CASSSQRGDYEQYF
TGTGCCAGCAGCTCTCAGCGGGGGGACTACGAGCAGTACTTC
>TRBV12-3/TRBV12-4|TRBJ2-5|few|-
CASSHGQSRETQYF
TGTGCCAGCAGCCACGGACAGAGTCGGGAGACCCAGTACTTC
>TRBV15|TRBJ2-4|few|-
CATDRGYKNIQYF
TGTGCCACCGACCGAGGGTACAAAAACATTCAGTACTTC
>TRBV15|TRBJ1-2|few|-
CATSRQTNYGYTF
TGTGCCACCAGCAGACAGACTAACTATGGCTACACCTTC
>TRBV12-3/TRBV12-4|TRBJ1-5|few|-
CASSLDFGVGQPQHF
TGTGCCAGCAGTTTAGACTTTGGGGTCGGTCAGCCCCAGCATTTT
>TRBV5-1|TRBJ1-4|-|TRBD1
CASSFSGTVNNEKLFF
TGCGCCAGCAGCTTCAGCGGGACAGTCAACAATGAAAAACTGTTTTTT
>TRBV27|TRBJ2-5|-|-
CARSPGHPETQYF
TGTGCCAGGAGCCCGGGACATCCAGAGACCCAGTACTTC
>TRBV2|TRBJ2-7|-|TRBD2
CASSREVSYEQYF
TGTGCCAGCTCCCGGGAGGTTTCCTACGAGCAGTACTTC
>TRBV13|TRBJ2-7|-|TRBD2
CASSLRREPQNEQYF
TGTGCCAGCAGCTTACGGCGGGAGCCACAAAACGAGCAGTACTTC
>TRBV6-5|TRBJ1-1|-|-
CASSQTPPLAFF
TGTGCCAGCAGCCAAACCCCCCCGCTGGCTTTCTTT
>TRBV5-1|TRBJ2-5|-|-
CASSLEPPRSHFF
TGCGCCAGCAGCTTGGAGCCACCCCGGAGCCATTTCTTC
>TRBV4-1|TRBJ2-7|-|-
CASSQLPGSTSYEQYF
TGCGCCAGCAGCCAGCTCCCGGGATCTACGTCCTACGAGCAGTACTTC
>TRBV20-1|TRBJ2-3|few|-
CSASAGGTDTQYF
TGCAGTGCTTCAGCGGGCGGGACCGATACGCAGTATTTT
>TRBV12-3/TRBV12-4|TRBJ2-7|-|-
CASSLVWGDYEQYF
TGTGCCAGCAGTTTAGTCTGGGGGGACTACGAGCAGTACTTC
>TRBV27|TRBJ1-1|-|-
CASSSPGRSNTEAFF
TGTGCCAGCAGTTCCCCGGGACGTTCGAACACTGAAGCTTTCTTT
>TRBV10-3|TRBJ2-1|-|TRBD2
CAISEGKIAGGTNEQFF
TGTGCCATCAGTGAGGGGAAGATAGCGGGGGGGACCAATGAGCAGTTCTTC
>TRBV7-6|TRBJ2-1|few|-
CASGRRLSSYNEQFF
TGTGCCAGTGGGCGACGGTTAAGCTCCTACAATGAGCAGTTCTTC
>TRBV20-1|TRBJ2-3|few|-
CSAVLAGARDTQYF
TGCAGTGCTGTCCTGGCGGGGGCTCGAGATACGCAGTATTTT
>TRBV6-5|TRBJ2-5|few|-
CASSFDGPEETQYF
TGTGCCAGCAGTTTCGACGGACCAGAAGAGACCCAGTACTTC